This note documents a single T cell receptor (beta chain) sequence. There is no known antigen for this receptor. It has no much larger one-base neighbor in the sample; base qualities were not kept. Read against the paper, the sample's time point label means: after anti-PD-1 therapy. The tumor biopsies were site-matched, meaning the biopsies were taken from the same primary tumor before and after PD-1 blockade. For bulk TCRbeta sequencing, genomic DNA was extracted from tumor biopsies or peripheral blood, and input amounts ranged from roughly 550 ng to 6,004 ng. To detect rare clonotypes with greater sensitivity than single-cell TCR sequencing, bulk TCRbeta sequencing was done on the leftover biopsy material. Histologically proven advanced or metastatic basal or squamous cell carcinoma was present in all patients, all of whom were poor candidates for surgical resection. Of the approximately 10 patients making up the basal cell carcinoma cohort, 8 or 9 underwent bulk tumor TCR sequencing. Fresh biopsies were taken from the primary tumor site, and part of the biopsy material was kept in RNAlater for exome and bulk TCR sequencing.

Measured from the cysteine to the phenylalanine, the CDR3 is 13 residues long. Only the CDR3 portion is preserved as DNA: 39 bases, with reading frame beginning at the first base. In the germline V gene (reference sequence), CDR1 corresponds to MNHEY and CDR2 to SMNVEV. V drops 0 bases and J drops 4 bases, leaving 4 bases in between. This entry is derived from a study of T cells in tumors after PD-1 blockade (dated by TCRdb to the late 2010s). About the full investigation: Prior checkpoint blockade, systemic immunosuppressant use, and recent radiotherapy or other anti-cancer therapy within 4 weeks were grounds for patient exclusion. Pembrolizumab 200 mg every 3 weeks or cemiplimab 350 mg every 2 weeks was administered to patients. While on anti-PD-1 treatment, some of the patients also continued taking daily vismodegib 150 mg. Tumor samples averaged approximately 25,000 TCR templates (range about 550-99,264) and around 6,000 unique clonotypes, about 20-fold deeper than single-cell TCR sequencing. The study performed paired single-cell RNA and TCR sequencing on site-matched tumors from BCC or SCC patients before and after anti-PD-1 therapy. RECIST version 1.1 was the standard used to evaluate clinical response.

Overall study results and their limits: The source of novel T cell clones was not identified, and lymphoid organs or rare unexpanded clones within the tumor or the tumor periphery could be included among the possible sources. Clonal replacement was seen only when comparing pre- and post-treatment samples and not when comparing two pre-treatment samples, which argues against artifacts from biopsy timing or location. Most exhausted CD8+ clones that expanded after therapy were novel clonotypes not detected before treatment, suggesting clonal replacement instead of reinvigoration of pre-existing clones. Approximately 40% of the TCR clonotypes from tumors also showed up in blood, and some novel exhausted tumor clones were present in pre-treatment blood, which suggests peripheral recruitment.

Deep TCRbeta sequencing was performed with the immunoSEQ platform. Per the source publication's procedure: Only productive rearrangements were exported from the immunoSEQ Analyzer for downstream analysis. A two-sided binomial test with a Bonferroni-corrected P below 0.01 was used to identify clones that significantly expanded or contracted between timepoints. T cell phenotypes were assigned to bulk TCRbeta clonotypes by matching the clonotypes to single-cell RNA+TCR-seq clones with the same TCRbeta sequence. Using bulk TCR sequencing data, clone enrichment in tumor was calculated by dividing a clone's tumor frequency by the same clone's PBMC frequency. TCRs were grouped by GLIPH into specificity groups, defined as clusters of distinct TCRs likely recognizing common antigens via shared CDR3 motifs. TCRdb provides this immuneACCESS table in a form limited to in-frame rearrangements. Some clones are lacking; in checked studies, under half of them reflect an unresolved V gene, and why the rest are absent is not known. That table furnishes V, J and clone size, whereas the DNA furnished D and trimming. Across this sample there are 4,000 to 5,000 clones, with 55% to 65% seen only once. The ten largest clones take up roughly 15% of the sample.

The sequence joins TRBV27 to TRBJ1-3; no confident D gene assignment can be made. This sample comprised tumor tissue, obtained after anti-PD-1 treatment. This clonotype was sampled from a human donor with basal cell carcinoma. The nucleotides read TGTGCCAGCAGTTTATCGATGGGAAACACCATATATTTT. Translated, it reads CASSLSMGNTIYF.